These 23 T cell receptor beta chains were sequenced from one sample in a study of blood T cell repertoires in COVID-19. Profiled with immunoSEQ multiplex PCR; TCRdb holds only in-frame clones, not every one. The sample consists of more than 300,000 clones, approximately 89% of them appearing once. Sequencing used peripheral blood. The receptor set was obtained from a woman in her thirties with COVID-19, enrolled during active disease.

V is TRBV30 and J is TRBJ2-3; 10 bases align to TRBD2. Germline assignment: CDR1 GTSNPN and CDR2 SVGIG (reference sequence). The CDR3 runs to 14 residues. The V gene end was trimmed by 5 bases and the J gene end by 7 bases; junction bases not matched to a gene: 9. CDR3 region: CAWAGTSASYTQYF. Here the CDR3 DNA reads TGTGCCTGGGCCGGGACTAGCGCCTCCTATACGCAGTATTTT.

The rearrangement uses TRBV5-4 and TRBJ2-1, with D possibly being TRBD2 (6 bases). Germline V lookup: CDR1 SGHNT, CDR2 YYREEE (reference sequence). V was clipped by 0 bases and J by 14 bases, with 15 bases between them. The CDR3 covers 13 residues. As DNA, the CDR3 is TGTGCCAGCAGCTTGGCCGTCGGGGAGGTCGAGTTCTTC. Translating gives CASSLAVGEVEFF.

The CDR3 sequence is CASSVAGVWNEQFF. CDR3 nucleotide sequence: TGTGCCAGTAGTGTAGCGGGAGTATGGAATGAGCAGTTCTTC. The chain is built from TRBV19 and TRBJ2-1; 9 bases align to TRBD2. This CDR3 contains 14 residues. Losses at the gene ends were 5 bases for V and 7 bases for J; bases not matched to a gene: 6. Germline V lookup: CDR1 LNHDA, CDR2 SQIVND (reference sequence).

This clone was counted a few times. In the same sample, other DNA sequences code for this CDR3. The chain recombines TRBV24-1 with TRBJ1-5, with D unresolved. CDR1 KGHDR and CDR2 SFDVKD come from the germline V gene. The CDR3 runs to 14 residues. V was pared by 2 bases and J by 3 bases, with 7 bases between. The CDR3 DNA follows: TGTGCCACCAGTGATTGGGGAGACAATCAGCCCCAGCATTTT. Its translation is CATSDWGDNQPQHF.

The chain links TRBV5-4 to TRBJ2-7, with D possibly TRBD2 on 5 matching bases. This CDR3 contains 15 residues. Germline CDR1 is SGHNT and CDR2 is YYREEE (reference sequence). V was clipped by 4 bases and J by 0 bases, with 14 bases between them. CDR3 residues: CASSLNWRSSYEQYF. The CDR3 nucleotides are TGTGCCAGCAGCCTGAACTGGAGGAGCTCCTACGAGCAGTACTTC.

V gene TRBV6-5 combines with J gene TRBJ2-3; a weak D match, TRBD1 (6 bases). Trimming removed 10 bases at V and 2 bases at J, with 16 bases between. Germline V gene data show CDR1 as MNHEY and CDR2 as SVGAGI. The CDR3 extends over 14 amino acids. CDR3 sequence reads: CAIGRDIYTDTQYF. The CDR3 DNA sequence: TGTGCCATAGGCCGGGACATCTACACAGATACGCAGTATTTT.

The rearrangement links TRBV6-6 to TRBJ1-4, with 7 nucleotides matching TRBD1. Germline assignment: CDR1 MNHNY and CDR2 SVGAGI (reference sequence). Trimming removed 5 bases from V and 3 bases from J; junction bases left unmatched: 9. This CDR3 comprises 16 residues. CDR3 coding DNA: TGTGCCAGCAGTCCTACCACGGGACAGTCTAATGAAAAACTGTTTTTT. Translated, it gives CASSPTTGQSNEKLFF.

The chain is built from TRBV14 and TRBJ2-1; the D is unclear. The germline gives CDR1 SGHDN, CDR2 FVKESK. Deletions cut 4 bases from V and 2 bases from J, with 9 bases between. The CDR3 extends over 14 amino acids. The CDR3 loop is CASSPVTAYNEQFF. The DNA for the CDR3 is TGTGCCAGCAGCCCAGTTACAGCCTACAATGAGCAGTTCTTC. The complete variable domain, with remaining parts taken from reference TRBV14 and TRBJ2-1, reads EAGVTQFPSHSVIEKGQTVTLRCDPISGHDNLYWYRRVMGKEIKFLLHFVKESKQDESGMPNNRFLAERTGGTYSTLKVQPAELEDSGVYFCASSPVTAYNEQFFGPGTRLTVL.

V usage is TRBV28 and J usage is TRBJ1-2, with D tentatively TRBD1 (5 bases). Trimming cost V 6 bases and J 3 bases, with 14 bases left between them. The germline V gene encodes CDR1 MDHEN and CDR2 SYDVKM. CDR3 size: 14 residues. The CDR3, as DNA: TGTGCCAGCAGATGGGTGGGCAGGGACTATGGCTACACCTTC. Translating gives CASRWVGRDYGYTF.

V gene TRBV14 combines with J gene TRBJ2-3; TRBD2 is a possible D gene (5 bases). This CDR3 contains 17 residues. V was clipped by 2 bases and J by 3 bases, with 18 bases between them. Germline assignment: CDR1 SGHDN and CDR2 FVKESK. In DNA, the CDR3 is TGTGCCAGCAGCCAATTTAAGCGCGGGCCGATTACAGATACGCAGTATTTT. This gives the protein CASSQFKRGPITDTQYF.

The J gene is TRBJ2-1, the V gene TRBV7-9; 10 bases are a match to TRBD2. Trimming took 1 base from V and 6 from J; bases not matched to a gene: 3. This CDR3 spans 15 amino acids. CDR1 is SEHNR, CDR2 FQNEAQ, per germline (reference sequence). The CDR3: CASSLEAGGPNEQFF. The CDR3 bases are TGTGCCAGCAGCTTAGAAGCGGGAGGGCCCAATGAGCAGTTCTTC.

The CDR3 DNA is TGTGCCAGCAGTCCCACAGGGGGGAGGGGCTACACCTTC. Translating gives CASSPTGGRGYTF. The chain combines TRBV27 with TRBJ1-2; TRBD1 matches at 8 bases. Trimming cost V 5 bases and J 8 bases; bases outside gene matches: 7. The V gene's germline CDR1 is MNHEY and CDR2 SMNVEV (reference sequence). CDR3 size: 13 residues.

V usage is TRBV19 and J usage is TRBJ1-5; 7 nucleotides agree with TRBD1. This CDR3 region has 13 residues. The V gene end was trimmed by 7 bases and the J gene end by 1 base; junction bases not matched to a gene: 1. CDR1 is LNHDA, CDR2 SQIVND, per germline (reference sequence). The CDR3 nucleotides read TGTGCCAGTACGGACAGGAGCAATCAGCCCCAGCATTTT. Translation: CASTDRSNQPQHF.

The chain employs TRBV28 and TRBJ2-1, with 10 bases that match TRBD1. With 7 bases clipped from V and 4 bases from J, the junction kept 10 bases outside the gene matches. The germline CDR1 and CDR2 sequences are MDHEN and SYDVKM. This CDR3 spans 16 amino acids. The CDR3 is CASTSLLGQGYNEQFF. CDR3 nucleotide sequence: TGTGCCAGCACTAGTCTCCTGGGACAGGGGTACAATGAGCAGTTCTTC.

The rearrangement joins TRBV7-8 to TRBJ2-7, with a tentative D call TRBD2 (7 bases). The CDR3 sequence is 15 residues long. From germline, CDR1 is SGHVS and CDR2 FQNEAQ. The V end lost 1 base, the J end lost 2 bases, and 12 bases lay between the germline ends. The CDR3: CASSLVGGATYEQYF. CDR3 coding DNA: TGTGCCAGCAGCTTAGTTGGGGGGGCCACCTACGAGCAGTACTTC. Full variable domain (rest looked up from reference TRBV7-8 and TRBJ2-7): GAGVSQSPRYKVAKRGQDVALRCDPISGHVSLFWYQQALGQGPEFLTYFQNEAQLDKSGLPSDRFFAERPEGSVSTLKIQRTQQEDSAVYLCASSLVGGATYEQYFGPGTRLTVT.

J is TRBJ2-1 and V is TRBV6-5, with 15 bases matching TRBD2. CDR1 and CDR2 (germline): MNHEY, SVGAGI. V was clipped by 5 bases and J by 10 bases; unmatched bases: 6. CDR3 length: 15 residues. The chain's CDR3 is CASSPGLAGGQEQFF. As DNA, the CDR3 is TGTGCCAGCAGTCCCGGACTAGCGGGGGGGCAGGAGCAGTTCTTC.

The chain couples TRBV19 to TRBJ1-1; 7 nucleotides match TRBD1. Germline lookup yields CDR1 LNHDA and CDR2 SQIVND (reference sequence). V was pared by 9 bases and J by 1 base, with 11 bases of the junction left unmatched. The CDR3 covers 15 residues. This CDR3 is CASIPLGGGNTEAFF. The CDR3 DNA follows: TGTGCCAGCATCCCATTAGGGGGCGGGAACACTGAAGCTTTCTTT.

This chain connects TRBV5-3 to TRBJ2-1, with D perhaps TRBD1 (6 bases). TRBV5-3 is given ORF status, its function remaining uncertain. CDR3 length: 19 residues. V shed 0 bases and J shed 0 bases, with 19 bases lying between them. CDR3: CARSLGTDRPSVSYNEQFF. The CDR3 DNA reads TGTGCCAGAAGCTTGGGGACAGACCGGCCGTCCGTCTCCTACAATGAGCAGTTCTTC.

DNA of the CDR3: TGTGCCAGCAGCTTAGCTGGTGCAGGGGGAGGTGGCTACACCTTC. Translating it yields CASSLAGAGGGGYTF. This sequence joins TRBV7-2 and TRBJ1-2; 7 bases are shared with TRBD1. Unmatched junction bases numbered 8, after V lost 0 bases and J lost 7 bases. CDR3 size: 15 residues. The germline V gene has CDR1 SGHTA and CDR2 FQGNSA.

This clone was picked up a small number of times. The chain combines TRBV10-2 with TRBJ2-1; D perhaps matches TRBD2 (5 bases). The CDR3 totals 16 residues. The germline V gene encodes CDR1 WSHSY and CDR2 SAAADI. Deletions cut 10 bases from V and 5 bases from J, with 24 bases between. The CDR3 reads CAISSPRGAADNEQFF. The CDR3 DNA reads as TGCGCCATCTCCTCACCGCGAGGAGCGGCCGACAATGAGCAGTTCTTC.

The chain uses TRBV5-6 and TRBJ2-3, with TRBD1 as a possible D gene (6 bases). Trimming removed 5 bases at V and 1 base at J, with 11 bases between. The CDR3 sequence is 14 residues long. Germline-derived CDR1 and CDR2 are SGHDT and YYEEEE. The chain's CDR3 is CASRVGGGTDTQYF. CDR3 bases: TGTGCCAGCAGGGTAGGGGGAGGCACAGATACGCAGTATTTT. Full variable domain (rest looked up from reference TRBV5-6 and TRBJ2-3): DAGVTQSPTHLIKTRGQQVTLRCSPKSGHDTVSWYQQALGQGPQFIFQYYEEEERQRGNFPDRFSGHQFPNYSSELNVNALLLGDSALYLCASRVGGGTDTQYFGPGTRLTVL.

The chain has TRBV27 and TRBJ1-5; D gene uncertain. The CDR3 is 17 amino acids. Trimming shortened V by 3 bases and J by 1 base, and 16 bases separated the two germline ends. Germline V gives CDR1 MNHEY, CDR2 SMNVEV (reference sequence). CDR3 residues: CASSLRGARRSNQPQHF. The CDR3 DNA is TGTGCCAGCAGTTTGCGAGGAGCCCGGAGGAGCAATCAGCCCCAGCATTTT.

The chain carries TRBV7-9 and TRBJ2-1; D not certain. This CDR3 region has 14 residues. V lost 5 bases and J 7 bases, leaving 15 bases between the germline ends. Germline CDR1 reads SEHNR; CDR2 reads FQNEAQ (reference sequence). CDR3 DNA: TGTGCCAGCAGCCTTAGTAACTCCGGGAATGAGCAGTTCTTC. Protein: CASSLSNSGNEQFF.